This T cell receptor beta chain emerged from a study of graft-versus-host responses after intestinal transplantation. Study-level information: Recipients had multivisceral, liver-intestinal, or isolated intestinal transplants. Anti-thymocyte globulin induction preceded 2 to 4 years of tacrolimus and steroid maintenance in all recipients. Study findings and constraints: High graft-versus-host to host-versus-graft T cell clonal ratios marked allografts of patients with graft-donor macrochimerism. Recipient marrow harbored GvH clones, some of which surfaced first in ileum or blood.

Germline values: CDR1 DFQATT, CDR2 SNEGSKA (reference sequence). This CDR3 has 11 residues. V lost 7 bases and J lost 4, with 9 bases in between. This clone came up once. Its specificity is unknown. Clones were read by immunoSEQ multiplex PCR, and TCRdb kept only the in-frame ones, dropping some. Seen here are about 39,000 clones, just over 90% observed once, and the top ten hold about 3.5%. The sample here was PBMCs, taken approximately 100 weeks after intestinal transplantation. The chain combines TRBV20-1 with TRBJ2-3; D could derive from TRBD1 or TRBD2 (5 bases each). The receptor comes from a human patient who received an intestinal transplant, so some T cells may come from the graft donor. The CDR3 here is CSGGVADTQYF. The CDR3 DNA reads as TGCAGTGGAGGGGTCGCAGATACGCAGTATTTT.